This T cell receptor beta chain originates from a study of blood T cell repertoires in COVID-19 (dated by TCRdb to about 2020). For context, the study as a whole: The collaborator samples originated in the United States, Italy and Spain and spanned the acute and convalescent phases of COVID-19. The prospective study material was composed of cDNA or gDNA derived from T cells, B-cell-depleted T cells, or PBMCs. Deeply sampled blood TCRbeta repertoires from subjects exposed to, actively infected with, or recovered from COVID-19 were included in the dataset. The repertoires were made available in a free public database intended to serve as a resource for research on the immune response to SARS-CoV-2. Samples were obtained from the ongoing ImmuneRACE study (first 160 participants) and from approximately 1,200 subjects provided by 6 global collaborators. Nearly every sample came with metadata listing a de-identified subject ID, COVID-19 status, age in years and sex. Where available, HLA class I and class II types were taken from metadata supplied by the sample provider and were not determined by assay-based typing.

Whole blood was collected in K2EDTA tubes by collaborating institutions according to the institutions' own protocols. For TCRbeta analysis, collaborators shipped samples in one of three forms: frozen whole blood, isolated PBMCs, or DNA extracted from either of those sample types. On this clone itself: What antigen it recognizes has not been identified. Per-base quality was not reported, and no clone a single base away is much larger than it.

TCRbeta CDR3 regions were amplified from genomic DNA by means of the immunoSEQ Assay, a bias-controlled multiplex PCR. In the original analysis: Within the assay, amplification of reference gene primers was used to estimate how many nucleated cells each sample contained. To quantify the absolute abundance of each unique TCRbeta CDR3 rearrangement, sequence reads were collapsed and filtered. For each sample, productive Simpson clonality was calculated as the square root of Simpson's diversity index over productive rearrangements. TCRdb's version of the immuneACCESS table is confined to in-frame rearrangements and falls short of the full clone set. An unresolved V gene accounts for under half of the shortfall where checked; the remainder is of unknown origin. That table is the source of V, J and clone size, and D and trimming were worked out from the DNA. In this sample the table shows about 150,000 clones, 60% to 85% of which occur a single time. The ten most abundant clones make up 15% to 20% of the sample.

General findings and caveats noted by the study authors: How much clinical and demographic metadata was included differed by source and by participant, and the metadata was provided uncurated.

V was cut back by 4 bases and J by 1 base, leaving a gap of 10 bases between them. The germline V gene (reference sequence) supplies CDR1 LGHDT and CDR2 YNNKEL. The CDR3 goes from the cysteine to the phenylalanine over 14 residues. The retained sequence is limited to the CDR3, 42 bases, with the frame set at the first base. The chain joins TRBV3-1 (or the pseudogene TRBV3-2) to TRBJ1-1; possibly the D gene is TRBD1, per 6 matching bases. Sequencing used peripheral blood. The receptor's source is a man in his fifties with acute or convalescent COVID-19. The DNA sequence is TGTGCCAGCAGCCTATTGGACAGGAACACTGAAGCTTTCTTT. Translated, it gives CASSLLDRNTEAFF.